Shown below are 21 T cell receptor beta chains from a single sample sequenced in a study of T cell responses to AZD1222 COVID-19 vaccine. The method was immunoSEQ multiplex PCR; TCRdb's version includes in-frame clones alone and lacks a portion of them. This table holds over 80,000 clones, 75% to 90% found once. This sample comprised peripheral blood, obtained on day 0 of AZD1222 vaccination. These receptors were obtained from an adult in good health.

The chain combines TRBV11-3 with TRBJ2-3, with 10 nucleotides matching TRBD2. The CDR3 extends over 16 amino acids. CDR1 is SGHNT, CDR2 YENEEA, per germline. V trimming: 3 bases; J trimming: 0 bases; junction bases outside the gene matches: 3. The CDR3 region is CASSFSGRSSTDTQYF. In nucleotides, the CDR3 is TGTGCCAGCAGCTTTAGCGGGAGGTCTAGCACAGATACGCAGTATTTT.

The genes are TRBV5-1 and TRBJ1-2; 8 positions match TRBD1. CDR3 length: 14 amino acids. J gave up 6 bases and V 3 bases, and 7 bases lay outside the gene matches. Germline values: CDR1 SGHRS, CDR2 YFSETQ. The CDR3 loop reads CASSSGQGGDGYTF. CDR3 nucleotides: TGCGCCAGCAGCTCCGGACAGGGAGGCGATGGCTACACCTTC.

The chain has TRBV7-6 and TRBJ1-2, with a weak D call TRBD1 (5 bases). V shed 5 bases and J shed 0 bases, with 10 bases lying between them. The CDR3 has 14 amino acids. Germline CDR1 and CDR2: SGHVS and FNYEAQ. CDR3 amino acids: CASSTQGSNYGYTF. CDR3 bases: TGTGCCAGCAGCACCCAGGGATCTAACTATGGCTACACCTTC. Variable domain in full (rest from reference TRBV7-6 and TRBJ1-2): GAGVSQSPRYKVTKRGQDVALRCDPISGHVSLYWYRQALGQGPEFLTYFNYEAQQDKSGLPNDRFSAERPEGSISTLTIQRTEQRDSAMYRCASSTQGSNYGYTFGSGTRLTVV.

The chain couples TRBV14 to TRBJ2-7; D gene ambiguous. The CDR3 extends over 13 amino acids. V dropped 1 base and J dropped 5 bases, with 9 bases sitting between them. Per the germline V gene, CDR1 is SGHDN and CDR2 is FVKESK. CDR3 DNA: TGTGCCAGCAGCCAAGTTACCGGGCACGAGCAGTACTTC. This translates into CASSQVTGHEQYF.

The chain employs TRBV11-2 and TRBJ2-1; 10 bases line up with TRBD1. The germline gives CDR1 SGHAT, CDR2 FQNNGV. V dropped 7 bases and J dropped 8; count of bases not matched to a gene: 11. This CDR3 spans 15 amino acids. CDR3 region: CASTLLGQGFDEQFF. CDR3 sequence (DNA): TGTGCCAGCACCCTATTGGGACAGGGGTTTGATGAGCAGTTCTTC.

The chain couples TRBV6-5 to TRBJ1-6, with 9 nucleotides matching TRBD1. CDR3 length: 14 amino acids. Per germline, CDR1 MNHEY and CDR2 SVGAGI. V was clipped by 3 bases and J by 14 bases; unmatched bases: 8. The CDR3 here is CASSYLDRGLTLHF. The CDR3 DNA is TGTGCCAGCAGTTATTTGGACAGGGGCCTCACCCTCCACTTT.

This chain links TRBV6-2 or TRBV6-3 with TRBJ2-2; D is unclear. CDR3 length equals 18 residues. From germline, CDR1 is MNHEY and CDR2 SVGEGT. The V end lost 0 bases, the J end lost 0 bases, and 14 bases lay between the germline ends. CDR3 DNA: TGTGCCAGCAGTTACTCGAGGCCTACGAACGCGAACACCGGGGAGCTGTTTTTT. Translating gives CASSYSRPTNANTGELFF.

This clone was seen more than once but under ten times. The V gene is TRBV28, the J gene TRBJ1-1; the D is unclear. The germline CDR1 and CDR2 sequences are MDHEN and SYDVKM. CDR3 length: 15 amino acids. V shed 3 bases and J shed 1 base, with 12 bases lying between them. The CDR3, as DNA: TGTGCCAGCAGTTTCTATGGTAATTGGAACACTGAAGCTTTCTTT. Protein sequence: CASSFYGNWNTEAFF.

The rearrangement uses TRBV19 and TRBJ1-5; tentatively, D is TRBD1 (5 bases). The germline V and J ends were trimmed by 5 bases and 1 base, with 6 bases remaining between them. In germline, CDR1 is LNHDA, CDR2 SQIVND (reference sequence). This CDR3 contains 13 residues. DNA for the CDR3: TGTGCCAGTAGTCGGGACAGCAATCAGCCCCAGCATTTT. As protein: CASSRDSNQPQHF.

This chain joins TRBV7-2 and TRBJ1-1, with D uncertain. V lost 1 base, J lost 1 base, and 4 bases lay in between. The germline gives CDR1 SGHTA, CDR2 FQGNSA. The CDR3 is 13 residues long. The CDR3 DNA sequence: TGTGCCAGCAGCTTAGGGCGGAACACTGAAGCTTTCTTT. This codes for CASSLGRNTEAFF.

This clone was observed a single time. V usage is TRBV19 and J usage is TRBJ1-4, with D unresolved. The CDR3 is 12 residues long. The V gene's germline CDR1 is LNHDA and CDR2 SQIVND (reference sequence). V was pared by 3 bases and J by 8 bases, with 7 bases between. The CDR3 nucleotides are TGTGCCAGTAGTATGTTGCAAGAAAAACTGTTTTTT. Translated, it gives CASSMLQEKLFF.

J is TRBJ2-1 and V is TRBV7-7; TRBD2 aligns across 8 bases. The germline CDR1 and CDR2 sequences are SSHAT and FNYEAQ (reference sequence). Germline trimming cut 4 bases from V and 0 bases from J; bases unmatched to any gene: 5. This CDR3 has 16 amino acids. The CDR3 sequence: CASSSLSGDSYNEQFF. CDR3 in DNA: TGTGCCAGCAGCTCCCTTAGCGGGGACTCCTACAATGAGCAGTTCTTC.

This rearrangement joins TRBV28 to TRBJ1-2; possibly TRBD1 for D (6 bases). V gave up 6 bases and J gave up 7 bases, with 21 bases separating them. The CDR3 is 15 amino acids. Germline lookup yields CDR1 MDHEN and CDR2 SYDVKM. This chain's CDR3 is CASSSFARGLSGYTF. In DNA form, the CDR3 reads TGTGCCAGCAGCTCGTTCGCCCGGGGGCTCAGTGGCTACACCTTC.

The CDR3 nucleotides read TGTGCCAGCAGCCCCCCCTCCACGGAGGGACAAGAGACCCAGTACTTC. Its protein product is CASSPPSTEGQETQYF. This rearrangement joins TRBV13 to TRBJ2-5, with D perhaps matching TRBD2 (6 bases). The CDR3 contains 16 residues. V lost 5 bases to trimming and J lost 2 bases, with 18 bases between them. Per germline, CDR1 PRHDT and CDR2 FYEKMQ (reference sequence).

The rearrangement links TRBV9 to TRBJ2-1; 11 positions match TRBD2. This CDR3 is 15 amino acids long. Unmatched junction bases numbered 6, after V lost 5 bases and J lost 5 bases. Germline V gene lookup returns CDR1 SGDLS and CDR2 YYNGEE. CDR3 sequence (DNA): TGTGCCAGCAGAATGGGACTAGCGGAGAACAATGAGCAGTTCTTC. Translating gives CASRMGLAENNEQFF.

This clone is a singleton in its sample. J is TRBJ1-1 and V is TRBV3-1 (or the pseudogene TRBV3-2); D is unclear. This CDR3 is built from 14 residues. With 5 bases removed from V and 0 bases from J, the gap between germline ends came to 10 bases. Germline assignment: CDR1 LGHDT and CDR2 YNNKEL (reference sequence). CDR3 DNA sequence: TGTGCCAGCAGCGGGCGCCGGATGAACACTGAAGCTTTCTTT. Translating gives CASSGRRMNTEAFF.

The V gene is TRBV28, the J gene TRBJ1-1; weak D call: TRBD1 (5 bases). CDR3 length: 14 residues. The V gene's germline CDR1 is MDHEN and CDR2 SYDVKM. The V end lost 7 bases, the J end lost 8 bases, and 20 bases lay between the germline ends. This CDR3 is CASTINRGSSEAFF. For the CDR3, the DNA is TGTGCCAGCACCATCAATAGGGGTTCTTCGGAAGCTTTCTTT.

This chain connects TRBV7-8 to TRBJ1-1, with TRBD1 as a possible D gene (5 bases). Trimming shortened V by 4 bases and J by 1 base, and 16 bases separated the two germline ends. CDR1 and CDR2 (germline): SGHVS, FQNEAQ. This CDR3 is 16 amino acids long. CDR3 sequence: CASSSSPGHTNTEAFF. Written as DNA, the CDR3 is TGTGCCAGCAGCTCGTCCCCCGGACATACGAACACTGAAGCTTTCTTT.

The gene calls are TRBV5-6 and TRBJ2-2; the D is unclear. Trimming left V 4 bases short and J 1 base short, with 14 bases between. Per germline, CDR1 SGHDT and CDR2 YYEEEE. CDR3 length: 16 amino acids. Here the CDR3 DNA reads TGTGCCAGCAGCAGGTGGCCGTTCATGAACACCGGGGAGCTGTTTTTT. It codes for CASSRWPFMNTGELFF. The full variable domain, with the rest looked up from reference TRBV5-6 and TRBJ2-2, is DAGVTQSPTHLIKTRGQQVTLRCSPKSGHDTVSWYQQALGQGPQFIFQYYEEEERQRGNFPDRFSGHQFPNYSSELNVNALLLGDSALYLCASSRWPFMNTGELFFGEGSRLTVL.

In DNA, the CDR3 is TGTGCCAGCAGTTTATATCTAGATCGAATCGACGAGCAGTACTTC. As protein: CASSLYLDRIDEQYF. V is TRBV27 and J is TRBJ2-7; unclear D gene. This CDR3 comprises 15 residues. The germline V and J ends were trimmed by 1 base and 5 bases, with 15 bases remaining between them. CDR1 and CDR2 from the germline V gene are MNHEY and SMNVEV (reference sequence).

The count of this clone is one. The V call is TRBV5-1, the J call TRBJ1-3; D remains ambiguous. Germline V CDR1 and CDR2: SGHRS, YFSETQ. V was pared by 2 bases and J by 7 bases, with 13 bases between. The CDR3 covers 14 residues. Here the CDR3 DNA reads TGCGCCAGCAGCTTCGAAGGGTATAGTAACACCATATATTTT. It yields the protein CASSFEGYSNTIYF.